A single sample is the source of the 28 T cell receptor beta chains below, sequenced in a study of ipilimumab plus nivolumab after autologous stem cell transplantation. Data came from immunoSEQ multiplex PCR; TCRdb stores just in-frame clones and leaves some out. Of 77,000 or so clones listed, more than 80% are singletons. Sequencing used PBMCs, obtained in a trial of ipilimumab plus nivolumab as post-transplant consolidation. The receptors derive from a male donor with diffuse large B-cell lymphoma.

This clone has just a few counts. The J gene is TRBJ1-1, the V gene TRBV5-4, with 9 bases aligning to TRBD1. The CDR3 has 15 amino acids. CDR1 SGHNT and CDR2 YYREEE come from the germline V gene (reference sequence). V trimming: 1 base; J trimming: 4 bases; junction bases outside the gene matches: 5. This CDR3 is CASSLLTGGSTEAFF. The CDR3 DNA reads TGTGCCAGCAGCTTGTTAACAGGGGGCAGCACTGAAGCTTTCTTT.

This chain links TRBV5-4 with TRBJ2-1; TRBD2 matches at 10 bases. With V trimmed by 1 base and J by 6 bases, 4 bases remained unmatched. The CDR3 spans 15 residues. Germline-derived CDR1 and CDR2 are SGHNT and YYREEE (reference sequence). The CDR3 spells CASSLTSGAVNEQFF. The CDR3 DNA follows: TGTGCCAGCAGCTTGACTAGCGGGGCGGTCAATGAGCAGTTCTTC.

The chain recombines TRBV25-1 with TRBJ1-1; tentative D call: TRBD1 (6 bases). Per germline, CDR1 MGHDK and CDR2 SYGVNS. CDR3 length: 16 amino acids. V was pared by 4 bases and J by 1 base, with 16 bases between. CDR3 in amino acids: CASSVLGGGQNTEAFF. For the CDR3, the DNA is TGTGCCAGCAGTGTACTAGGGGGTGGCCAGAACACTGAAGCTTTCTTT.

For the CDR3, the DNA is TGTGCCACTACTAGCGGGCCGCAAGAGACCCAGTACTTC. Protein: CATTSGPQETQYF. The chain recombines TRBV19 with TRBJ2-5; 9 nucleotides agree with TRBD2. V lost 10 bases to trimming and J lost 2 bases; unmatched junction nucleotides: 5. The CDR3 spans 13 residues. CDR1 and CDR2 from the germline V gene are LNHDA and SQIVND (reference sequence).

The genes are TRBV6-1 and TRBJ1-5; D gene unclear. CDR1 is MNHNS and CDR2 is SASEGT in the germline V gene. The V end lost 2 bases, the J end lost 5 bases, and 7 bases lay between the germline ends. This CDR3 has 13 amino acids. In nucleotides, the CDR3 is TGTGCCAGCAGTGAATATGTGTATCAGCCCCAGCATTTT. It specifies CASSEYVYQPQHF.

The rearrangement links TRBV2 to TRBJ1-4; TRBD1 agrees at 10 bases. The CDR3 length is 15 residues. Germline-derived CDR1 and CDR2 are SNHLY and FYNNEI. With V trimmed by 4 bases and J by 8 bases, 7 bases remained unmatched. The CDR3 protein is CASSGGGTGEEKLFF. CDR3 coding DNA: TGTGCCAGCAGTGGGGGAGGGACAGGGGAGGAAAAACTGTTTTTT.

In nucleotides, the CDR3 is TGCGCCAGCAGGGGTGTGGGGAACACTGAAGCTTTCTTT. Translation: CASRGVGNTEAFF. This sequence joins TRBV5-1 and TRBJ1-1; the D is unclear. The germline CDR1 and CDR2 sequences are SGHRS and YFSETQ. There are 13 residues in the CDR3. V lost 5 bases and J lost 1, with 9 bases in between.

The chain combines TRBV2 with TRBJ1-2; perhaps TRBD1 as D (6 bases). The CDR3 loop spans 16 amino acids. Deletions cut 0 bases from V and 0 bases from J, with 11 bases between. Germline assignment: CDR1 SNHLY and CDR2 FYNNEI. CDR3 bases: TGTGCCAGCAGTGAAGCGAGGGGGAGTTCTAACTATGGCTACACCTTC. As protein: CASSEARGSSNYGYTF.

As for this clone: An end of the junction does not agree with germline; a read error may underlie this. The same CDR3 arises from other DNA sequences in this sample as well. The V call is TRBV4-2, the J call TRBJ2-2, with a tentative D call TRBD2 (6 bases). Germline lookup yields CDR1 LGHNA and CDR2 YNFKEQ. The CDR3 extends over 16 amino acids. The CDR3 DNA follows: TGTGCCAGCAGCCAAGACGAGGGCGGCGGGACCGGGGAACTGTTTTTT. It encodes CASSQDEGGGTGELFF.

V gene TRBV7-2 combines with J gene TRBJ1-6; D not resolved. The V and J ends lost 4 bases and 8 bases respectively, with 9 bases between them. CDR1 and CDR2 (germline): SGHTA, FQGNSA. The CDR3 loop spans 13 amino acids. CDR3 in DNA: TGTGCCAGCAGCTCCCCTGGGGATTCACCCCTCCACTTT. Amino acid sequence: CASSSPGDSPLHF.

V and J are TRBV11-2 and TRBJ2-2; 11 nucleotides match TRBD2. Germline V CDR1 and CDR2: SGHAT, FQNNGV. The CDR3 is made up of 15 amino acids. Trimming removed 6 bases from V and 6 bases from J; junction bases left unmatched: 6. The CDR3 nucleotides are TGTGCCAGCAGACCTCTAGCGGGGGGAGCCGGGGAGCTGTTTTTT. It codes for CASRPLAGGAGELFF.

Here the CDR3 reads CASSVEGGHVVSGANVLTF. CDR3 sequence (DNA): TGTGCCAGCAGCGTAGAAGGTGGGCATGTGGTATCTGGGGCCAACGTCCTGACTTTC. V gene TRBV9 combines with J gene TRBJ2-6; D not resolved. This CDR3 region has 19 residues. Germline assignment: CDR1 SGDLS and CDR2 YYNGEE. V lost 0 bases and J 1 base, leaving 17 bases between the germline ends.

CDR3 nucleotide sequence: TGTGCCAGCAGCTATTGGGTAGCCAAAAACATTCAGTACTTC. Amino acid sequence: CASSYWVAKNIQYF. The chain joins TRBV21-1 to TRBJ2-4. TRBV21-1 corresponds to a pseudogene. This CDR3 is 14 amino acids long.

This clone was detected once. The rearrangement links TRBV4-3 to TRBJ2-2, with 7 nucleotides matching TRBD2. V shed 0 bases, J shed 5 bases, and the junction held 6 bases outside the gene matches. There are 16 residues in the CDR3. CDR1 and CDR2 (germline): LGHNA, YSLEER. The CDR3 bases are TGCGCCAGCAGCCAAGATCGGGGGGATGGAACCGGGGAGCTGTTTTTT. This sequence encodes CASSQDRGDGTGELFF.

The CDR3: CASSPNINYGYTF. The DNA of the CDR3 is TGTGCCAGCAGTCCCAATATTAACTATGGCTACACCTTC. The chain links TRBV28 to TRBJ1-2; no firm D call. Per germline, CDR1 MDHEN and CDR2 SYDVKM. This CDR3 spans 13 amino acids. The V gene lost 5 bases and the J gene lost 1 base, with 8 bases spanning the gap.

This clone was seen a few times. The chain combines TRBV20-1 with TRBJ1-2; D might be TRBD1 (6 bases). There are 11 residues in the CDR3. V lost 5 bases to trimming and J lost 8 bases, with 12 bases between them. Germline V gene sequence: CDR1 DFQATT, CDR2 SNEGSKA (reference sequence). For the CDR3, the DNA is TGCAGTGCTTTACAGGGTCGGGGCTACACCTTC. Amino acids: CSALQGRGYTF.

This chain joins TRBV7-9 and TRBJ2-2; 9 bases agree with TRBD1. Germline V gene data show CDR1 as SEHNR and CDR2 as FQNEAQ (reference sequence). V gave up 5 bases and J gave up 6 bases; unmatched junction bases: 7. This CDR3 is 15 amino acids long. CDR3 residues: CASSPDRGAAGELFF. DNA for the CDR3: TGTGCCAGCAGCCCGGACAGGGGTGCGGCCGGGGAGCTGTTTTTT.

The V call is TRBV7-9, the J call TRBJ2-3; no definite D call. The CDR3 is 14 amino acids. The germline CDR1 and CDR2 sequences are SEHNR and FQNEAQ (reference sequence). Trimming shortened V by 1 base and J by 2 bases, and 7 bases separated the two germline ends. The CDR3 DNA follows: TGTGCCAGCAGCTTAGACCATGCCACAGATACGCAGTATTTT. Residues: CASSLDHATDTQYF. The whole variable domain, filled in from reference TRBV7-9 and TRBJ2-3, reads DTGVSQNPRHKITKRGQNVTFRCDPISEHNRLYWYRQTLGQGPEFLTYFQNEAQLEKSRLLSDRFSAERPKGSFSTLEIQRTEQGDSAMYLCASSLDHATDTQYFGPGTRLTVL.

The CDR3 region is CASSLAWGSSTEAFF. In DNA form, the CDR3 reads TGTGCCAGCAGCTTAGCTTGGGGGTCGTCCACTGAAGCTTTCTTT. V and J are TRBV7-8 and TRBJ1-1; D is perhaps TRBD1 (5 bases). The CDR3 covers 15 residues. Deletions cut 0 bases from V and 4 bases from J, with 12 bases between. Germline CDR1 SGHVS, CDR2 FQNEAQ.

The chain uses TRBV27 and TRBJ1-4, with 9 bases aligning to TRBD1. This CDR3 comprises 13 residues. The J segment lost 15 bases and the V segment lost 5 bases, leaving 10 bases of the junction unmatched. Germline V lookup: CDR1 MNHEY, CDR2 SMNVEV (reference sequence). CDR3 sequence: CASSDPTRDRVFF. The CDR3 DNA sequence: TGTGCCAGCAGTGACCCAACCCGGGACAGGGTGTTTTTT.

The rearrangement uses TRBV7-8 and TRBJ1-2; 8 bases map to TRBD1. Germline assignment: CDR1 SGHVS and CDR2 FQNEAQ. J lost 2 bases, V lost 4 bases, and 6 bases had no gene match. The CDR3 spans 15 residues. CDR3 region: CASSSRTGINYGYTF. The CDR3 nucleotides are TGTGCCAGCAGCTCCCGGACAGGGATCAACTATGGCTACACCTTC.

This chain connects TRBV18 to TRBJ2-3; 7 nucleotides align to TRBD1. There are 16 residues in the CDR3. The V and J ends lost 1 base and 2 bases, in that order; junction bases with no gene match: 6. Germline values: CDR1 KGHSH, CDR2 LQKENI. CDR3 amino acids: CASSPQRQGTTDTQYF. The CDR3 DNA reads TGTGCCAGCTCACCACAGAGACAGGGTACCACAGATACGCAGTATTTT.

A single count supports this clone. The rearrangement uses TRBV6-5 and TRBJ2-5; D possibly matches TRBD1 or TRBD2 (6 bases each). CDR3 length: 14 residues. Germline loops: CDR1 MNHEY, CDR2 SVGAGI. V dropped 8 bases and J dropped 5 bases, with 18 bases sitting between them. CDR3 residues: CASSGDFREETQYF. Written as DNA, the CDR3 is TGTGCCAGCTCAGGGGACTTCCGGGAGGAGACCCAGTACTTC.

The chain has TRBV5-5 and TRBJ1-3; D unclear. CDR3 length equals 15 residues. The V gene's germline CDR1 is SGHKS and CDR2 YYEKEE (reference sequence). V lost 5 bases to trimming and J lost 0 bases, with 12 bases between them. This chain's CDR3 is CASRLRQVSGNTIYF. For the CDR3, the DNA is TGTGCCAGCAGACTCAGGCAGGTCTCTGGAAACACCATATATTTT.

This clone was found a few times. The chain has TRBV5-1 and TRBJ2-3, with 12 positions matching TRBD2. With V trimmed by 5 bases and J by 6 bases, 10 bases remained unmatched. There are 16 residues in the CDR3. CDR1 is SGHRS and CDR2 is YFSETQ in the germline V gene. The CDR3 protein is CASRKLAGGLQDTQYF. For the CDR3, the DNA is TGCGCCAGCAGGAAACTAGCGGGGGGCCTACAGGATACGCAGTATTTT.

CDR3: CASSYSGDPNEKLFF. The CDR3, as DNA: TGTGCCAGCAGTTACTCGGGGGACCCTAATGAAAAACTGTTTTTT. The rearrangement joins TRBV6-6 to TRBJ1-4; TRBD1 might be the D (5 bases). V lost 0 bases and J 3 bases, leaving 8 bases between the germline ends. This CDR3 has 15 amino acids. The germline V gene encodes CDR1 MNHNY and CDR2 SVGAGI (reference sequence).

This clone was picked up a small number of times. This chain joins TRBV4-1 and TRBJ1-6; D possibly corresponds to TRBD1 (6 bases). Trimming removed 0 bases at V and 10 bases at J, with 16 bases between. Germline values: CDR1 MGHRA, CDR2 YSYEKL. This CDR3 is built from 16 residues. DNA for the CDR3: TGCGCCAGCAGCCAAGAGGGCGGGGGGCTAAGCTCACCCCTCCACTTT. The encoded protein is CASSQEGGGLSSPLHF.

The chain recombines TRBV4-2 with TRBJ1-2, with D unclear. The CDR3 spans 13 residues. Germline V gene sequence: CDR1 LGHNA, CDR2 YNFKEQ. V was trimmed by 4 bases and J by 0 bases, leaving 6 bases between them. CDR3: CASSPTTNYGYTF. The CDR3 coding sequence is TGTGCCAGCAGCCCGACGACTAACTATGGCTACACCTTC.